These T cell receptor beta chains were read from a single sample in a study of T-cell memory formation after mild COVID-19. TCRdb redid the calling of the 5' RACE reads with MiXCR, one entry per CDR3 protein. Here the sample spans about 290,000 distinct CDR3 sequences, around 15% being singletons. The sample was PBMCs or a T cell subset sorted from them (not recorded which). These receptors were collected from a man aged 18 to 29 who had mild COVID-19 (a few samples of this study predate the infection). Cell type and time point are not known. Each CDR3 is given with its conserved first and last residue. Each record gives: CDR3 protein, CDR3 DNA, clone size, V gene, D gene, J gene. D genes are given only for firm matches. Not every row has a clone size; where given, it reads once, few, many or a size class.

CDR3 protein: CASSFTGQTEAFF
CDR3 DNA: TGTGCCAGCAGTTTCACGGGACAGACAGAAGCTTTCTTT
clone size: few
V gene: TRBV6-5
D gene: TRBD1
J gene: TRBJ1-1

CDR3 protein: CASSLVRVYGYTF
CDR3 DNA: TGTGCCAGCAGCCTGGTCCGGGTCTATGGCTACACCTTC
clone size: NA
V gene: TRBV7-2
D gene: NA
J gene: TRBJ1-2

CDR3 protein: CASSSASPYEQYF
CDR3 DNA: TGTGCCAGCAGCTCCGCTTCCCCCTACGAGCAGTACTTC
clone size: NA
V gene: TRBV6-2/TRBV6-3
D gene: NA
J gene: TRBJ2-7

CDR3 protein: CASTLRVGNYGYTF
CDR3 DNA: TGTGCCAGCACCCTTCGGGTGGGTAACTATGGCTACACCTTC
clone size: NA
V gene: TRBV6-2/TRBV6-3
D gene: NA
J gene: TRBJ1-2

CDR3 protein: CSVDGAGRGGYTF
CDR3 DNA: TGCAGCGTTGACGGGGCAGGGCGTGGGGGCTACACCTTC
clone size: NA
V gene: TRBV29-1
D gene: NA
J gene: TRBJ1-2

CDR3 protein: CASTPWSRLVNTGELFF
CDR3 DNA: TGTGCCAGCACCCCCTGGTCCAGGTTGGTGAACACCGGGGAGCTGTTTTTT
clone size: NA
V gene: TRBV7-9
D gene: NA
J gene: TRBJ2-2

CDR3 protein: CAISAGGAYTEAFF
CDR3 DNA: TGTGCCATCAGTGCAGGGGGCGCTTACACTGAAGCTTTCTTT
clone size: NA
V gene: TRBV10-3
D gene: TRBD1
J gene: TRBJ1-1

CDR3 protein: CSARFDPNPMDTF
CDR3 DNA: TGCAGTGCTAGATTCGATCCAAACCCAATGGACACCTTC
clone size: few
V gene: TRBV20-1
D gene: NA
J gene: TRBJ1-2

CDR3 protein: CASSLGTGRYEQFF
CDR3 DNA: TGTGCCAGCAGCTTGGGGACAGGTCGGTATGAGCAGTTCTTC
clone size: few
V gene: TRBV11-2
D gene: TRBD1
J gene: TRBJ2-1

CDR3 protein: CASSALGSTDTQYF
CDR3 DNA: TGTGCCAGCAGCGCGCTAGGGAGCACAGATACGCAGTATTTT
clone size: many
V gene: TRBV7-9
D gene: NA
J gene: TRBJ2-3

CDR3 protein: CASSLRSRESPTGELFF
CDR3 DNA: TGTGCCAGCAGCTTAAGGTCACGGGAATCCCCCACCGGGGAGCTGTTTTTT
clone size: NA
V gene: TRBV7-2
D gene: NA
J gene: TRBJ2-2

CDR3 protein: CASSLRESGNTIYF
CDR3 DNA: TGTGCCAGCAGCTTAAGGGAATCTGGAAACACCATATATTTT
clone size: NA
V gene: TRBV7-2
D gene: NA
J gene: TRBJ1-3

CDR3 protein: CASSLHGARNTEAFF
CDR3 DNA: TGCGCCAGCAGCTTGCACGGGGCTAGGAACACTGAAGCTTTCTTT
clone size: NA
V gene: TRBV5-1
D gene: NA
J gene: TRBJ1-1

CDR3 protein: CASSYDGGNQPQHF
CDR3 DNA: TGTGCCAGCAGTTATGACGGAGGAAATCAGCCCCAGCATTTT
clone size: NA
V gene: TRBV6-6
D gene: NA
J gene: TRBJ1-5

CDR3 protein: CASSKALRLNEQFF
CDR3 DNA: TGTGCCAGCAGTAAGGCCCTAAGGCTAAATGAGCAGTTCTTC
clone size: many
V gene: TRBV12-3/TRBV12-4
D gene: NA
J gene: TRBJ2-1

CDR3 protein: CASRAGRESSPLHF
CDR3 DNA: TGCGCCAGCAGAGCGGGACGGGAGAGTTCACCCCTCCACTTT
clone size: NA
V gene: TRBV10-2
D gene: NA
J gene: TRBJ1-6

CDR3 protein: CASSLGLAGGPDEQFF
CDR3 DNA: TGTGCCAGCAGTTTAGGCTTAGCGGGGGGGCCCGATGAGCAGTTCTTC
clone size: many
V gene: TRBV28
D gene: TRBD2
J gene: TRBJ2-1

CDR3 protein: CSVEWGRKLFF
CDR3 DNA: TGCAGCGTTGAGTGGGGGAGAAAACTGTTTTTT
clone size: few
V gene: TRBV29-1
D gene: NA
J gene: TRBJ1-4

CDR3 protein: CASSLLVGGGEGGELFF
CDR3 DNA: TGCGCCAGCAGCCTCCTAGTAGGCGGGGGCGAGGGCGGGGAGCTGTTTTTT
clone size: few
V gene: TRBV4-3
D gene: NA
J gene: TRBJ2-2

CDR3 protein: CASSLSSRSSEGSNYGYTF
CDR3 DNA: TGCGCCAGCAGCTTGTCTTCGCGTAGCTCGGAGGGGTCAAACTATGGCTACACCTTC
clone size: NA
V gene: TRBV5-1
D gene: NA
J gene: TRBJ1-2

CDR3 protein: CSVEGTVDSYEQYF
CDR3 DNA: TGCAGCGTTGAAGGGACAGTGGACTCCTACGAGCAGTACTTC
clone size: NA
V gene: TRBV29-1
D gene: NA
J gene: TRBJ2-7

CDR3 protein: CASSVVAGKSTEAFF
CDR3 DNA: TGTGCCAGCAGCGTAGTGGCCGGAAAGAGCACTGAAGCTTTCTTT
clone size: NA
V gene: TRBV9
D gene: NA
J gene: TRBJ1-1

CDR3 protein: CATSSVRDGGSSGANVLTF
CDR3 DNA: TGTGCCACCAGCTCGGTACGGGACGGCGGGAGCTCTGGGGCCAACGTCCTGACTTTC
clone size: NA
V gene: TRBV15
D gene: TRBD2
J gene: TRBJ2-6

CDR3 protein: CASSPGTNYGYTF
CDR3 DNA: TGTGCCAGCAGCCCCGGGACTAACTATGGCTACACCTTC
clone size: NA
V gene: TRBV7-9
D gene: NA
J gene: TRBJ1-2

CDR3 protein: CSVDGSSGVSYNEQFF
CDR3 DNA: TGCAGCGTTGATGGGTCTAGCGGTGTTAGTTACAATGAGCAGTTCTTC
clone size: many
V gene: TRBV29-1
D gene: TRBD2
J gene: TRBJ2-1

CDR3 protein: CASRIGSANTEAFF
CDR3 DNA: TGTGCCAGCAGGATAGGTTCAGCGAACACTGAAGCTTTCTTT
clone size: few
V gene: TRBV4-2
D gene: NA
J gene: TRBJ1-1

CDR3 protein: CASSLGGGTSGEQYF
CDR3 DNA: TGTGCCAGCAGCTTAGGCGGGGGGACTTCGGGGGAGCAGTACTTC
clone size: many
V gene: TRBV7-2
D gene: TRBD2
J gene: TRBJ2-7

CDR3 protein: CASSQEGGGLQETQYF
CDR3 DNA: TGTGCCAGCAGCCAAGAAGGAGGCGGGCTCCAAGAGACCCAGTACTTC
clone size: many
V gene: TRBV3-1
D gene: NA
J gene: TRBJ2-5

CDR3 protein: CASSGGSMNTEAFF
CDR3 DNA: TGCGCCAGCTCAGGGGGCAGCATGAACACTGAAGCTTTCTTT
clone size: few
V gene: TRBV4-1
D gene: TRBD1
J gene: TRBJ1-1

CDR3 protein: CSARDRGWDQPQHF
CDR3 DNA: TGCAGTGCAAGGGACAGGGGATGGGATCAGCCCCAGCATTTT
clone size: few
V gene: TRBV20-1
D gene: TRBD1
J gene: TRBJ1-5

CDR3 protein: CSAARSDRGRGYTF
CDR3 DNA: TGCAGTGCCGCAAGATCAGACAGGGGCCGTGGCTACACCTTC
clone size: NA
V gene: TRBV20-1
D gene: TRBD1
J gene: TRBJ1-2

CDR3 protein: CASSQRRGEQFF
CDR3 DNA: TGTGCCAGCAGCCAAAGGCGGGGTGAGCAGTTCTTC
clone size: NA
V gene: TRBV3-1
D gene: NA
J gene: TRBJ2-1

CDR3 protein: CASSQGSARDSEAFF
CDR3 DNA: TGTGCCAGCAGCCAAGGGAGTGCCAGGGACTCTGAAGCTTTCTTT
clone size: NA
V gene: TRBV3-1
D gene: NA
J gene: TRBJ1-1

CDR3 protein: CASSSFLDRGTTHEQYF
CDR3 DNA: TGTGCCAGCAGTTCATTCTTGGACAGGGGTACTACGCACGAGCAGTACTTC
clone size: NA
V gene: TRBV6-2/TRBV6-3
D gene: TRBD1
J gene: TRBJ2-7

CDR3 protein: CASSLMTGGLSLFF
CDR3 DNA: TGTGCCAGCAGTTTGATGACAGGGGGCTTAAGTCTGTTTTTT
clone size: few
V gene: TRBV28
D gene: TRBD1
J gene: TRBJ1-4

CDR3 protein: CASSQDWGQQNEKLFF
CDR3 DNA: TGCGCCAGCAGCCAAGATTGGGGACAGCAAAATGAAAAACTGTTTTTT
clone size: few
V gene: TRBV4-1
D gene: TRBD1
J gene: TRBJ1-4

CDR3 protein: CASSSARRGERGGPPYNEQFF
CDR3 DNA: TGTGCCAGCAGCTCCGCCCGTCGCGGAGAGCGGGGGGGCCCTCCCTACAATGAGCAGTTCTTC
clone size: few
V gene: TRBV6-2/TRBV6-3
D gene: TRBD2
J gene: TRBJ2-1